This TCR beta chain was profiled in a study of blood T cell repertoires in COVID-19. To note about this clone: This specimen includes other DNA sequences encoding the same CDR3.

The repertoire was sequenced with immunoSEQ multiplex PCR; TCRdb's copy has only in-frame clones and lacks some. Found here are 250,000 to 300,000 clones, approximately 90% of them singletons; the top ten hold around 2%. The receptor comes from a woman between 55 and 75 years old in a cohort exposed to, infected with or recovered from COVID-19 (not recorded which). The sample comprised PBMCs or T cells enriched from blood (not recorded which).

CDR3 amino acids: CASSPGLASSYNEQFF. In DNA form, the CDR3 reads TGTGCCAGCTCACCCGGACTAGCTAGCTCCTACAATGAGCAGTTCTTC. The chain recombines TRBV18 with TRBJ2-1; 8 nucleotides match TRBD2. The V gene's germline CDR1 is KGHSH and CDR2 LQKENI. V was clipped by 3 bases and J by 0 bases; unmatched bases: 4. This CDR3 spans 16 amino acids.